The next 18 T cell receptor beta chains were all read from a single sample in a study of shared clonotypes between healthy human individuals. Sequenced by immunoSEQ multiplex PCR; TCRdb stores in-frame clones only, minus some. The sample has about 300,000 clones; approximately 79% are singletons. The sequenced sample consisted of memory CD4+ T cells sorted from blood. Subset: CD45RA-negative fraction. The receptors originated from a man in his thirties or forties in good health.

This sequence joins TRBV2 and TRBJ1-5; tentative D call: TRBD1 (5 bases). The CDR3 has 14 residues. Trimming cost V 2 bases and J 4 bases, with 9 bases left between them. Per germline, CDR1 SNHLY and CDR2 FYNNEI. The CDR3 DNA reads TGTGCCAGCAGTGAACCAGGGAGGAATCAGCCCCAGCATTTT. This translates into CASSEPGRNQPQHF.

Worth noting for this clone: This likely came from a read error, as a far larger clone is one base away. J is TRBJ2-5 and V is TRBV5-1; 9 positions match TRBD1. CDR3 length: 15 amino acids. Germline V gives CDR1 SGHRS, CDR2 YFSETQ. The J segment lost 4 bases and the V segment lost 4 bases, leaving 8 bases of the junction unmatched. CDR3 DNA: TGCGCCAGCAGCCCGGACAGGGGAGATTCAGAGACCCAGTACTTC. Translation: CASSPDRGDSETQYF.

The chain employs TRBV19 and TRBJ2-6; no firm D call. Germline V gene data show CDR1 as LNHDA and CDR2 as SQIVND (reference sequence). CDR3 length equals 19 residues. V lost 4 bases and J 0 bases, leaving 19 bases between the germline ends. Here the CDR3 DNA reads TGTGCCAGTAGTAGGGATAGAGCCGACTTAAGCTCTGGGGCCAACGTCCTGACTTTC. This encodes CASSRDRADLSSGANVLTF.

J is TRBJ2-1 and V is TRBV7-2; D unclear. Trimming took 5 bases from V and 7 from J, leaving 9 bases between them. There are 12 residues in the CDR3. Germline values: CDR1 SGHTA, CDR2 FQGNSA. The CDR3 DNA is TGTGCCAGCAGCAGATCCCGTAATGAGCAGTTCTTC. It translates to CASSRSRNEQFF.

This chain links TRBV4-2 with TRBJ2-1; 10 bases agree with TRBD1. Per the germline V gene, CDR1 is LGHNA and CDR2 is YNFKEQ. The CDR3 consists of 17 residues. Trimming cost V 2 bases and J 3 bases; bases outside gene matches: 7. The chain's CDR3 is CASSQRHGQGGYNEQFF. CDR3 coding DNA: TGTGCCAGCAGCCAAAGGCATGGACAGGGGGGCTACAATGAGCAGTTCTTC.

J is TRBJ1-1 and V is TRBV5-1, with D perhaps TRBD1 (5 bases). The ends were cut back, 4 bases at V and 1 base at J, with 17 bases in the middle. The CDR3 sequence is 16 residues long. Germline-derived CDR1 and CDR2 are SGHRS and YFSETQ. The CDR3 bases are TGCGCCAGCAGCAGCCTCCCCGGGACGGCGAACACTGAAGCTTTCTTT. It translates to CASSSLPGTANTEAFF.

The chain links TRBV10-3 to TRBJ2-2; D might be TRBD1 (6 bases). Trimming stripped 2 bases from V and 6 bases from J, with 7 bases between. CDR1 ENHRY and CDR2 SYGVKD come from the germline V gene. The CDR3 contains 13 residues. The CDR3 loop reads CAISERGSGELFF. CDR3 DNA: TGTGCCATCAGTGAGAGGGGGTCCGGGGAGCTGTTTTTT.

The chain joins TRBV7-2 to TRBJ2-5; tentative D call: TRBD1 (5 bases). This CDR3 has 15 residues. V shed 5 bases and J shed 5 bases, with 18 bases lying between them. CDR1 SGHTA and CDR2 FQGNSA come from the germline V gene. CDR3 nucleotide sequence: TGTGCCAGCAGCGCCTCCTGGGGCAGGGTCGAGACCCAGTACTTC. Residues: CASSASWGRVETQYF.

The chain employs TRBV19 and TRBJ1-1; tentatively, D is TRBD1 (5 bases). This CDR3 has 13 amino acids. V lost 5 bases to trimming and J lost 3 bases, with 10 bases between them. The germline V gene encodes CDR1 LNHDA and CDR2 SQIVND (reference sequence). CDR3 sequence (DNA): TGTGCCAGTAGTTCCGTAGGGGACACTGAAGCTTTCTTT. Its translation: CASSSVGDTEAFF.

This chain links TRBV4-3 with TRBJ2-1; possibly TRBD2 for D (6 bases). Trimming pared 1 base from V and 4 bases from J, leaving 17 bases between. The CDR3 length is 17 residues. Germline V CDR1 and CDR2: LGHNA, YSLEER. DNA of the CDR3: TGCGCCAGCAGCCAAGGGTTTTCGGGACTCCGATACAATGAGCAGTTCTTC. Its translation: CASSQGFSGLRYNEQFF.

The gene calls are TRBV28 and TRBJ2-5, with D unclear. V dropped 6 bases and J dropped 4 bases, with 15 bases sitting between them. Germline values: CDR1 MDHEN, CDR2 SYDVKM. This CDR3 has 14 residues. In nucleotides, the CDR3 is TGTGCCAGCAGAGGAACCGGGCTCGGAGAGACCCAGTACTTC. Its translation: CASRGTGLGETQYF.

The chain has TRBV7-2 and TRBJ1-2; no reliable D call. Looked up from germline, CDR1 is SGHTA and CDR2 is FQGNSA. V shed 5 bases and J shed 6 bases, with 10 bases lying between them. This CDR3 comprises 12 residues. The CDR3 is CASSPSRDGYTF. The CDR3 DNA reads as TGTGCCAGCAGCCCCAGCCGGGATGGCTACACCTTC.

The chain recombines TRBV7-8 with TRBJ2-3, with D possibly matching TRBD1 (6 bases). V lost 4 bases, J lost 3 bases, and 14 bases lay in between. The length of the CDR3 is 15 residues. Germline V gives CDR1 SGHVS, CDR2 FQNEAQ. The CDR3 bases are TGTGCCAGCAGCTCACCCGGGACATCAACAGATACGCAGTATTTT. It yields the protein CASSSPGTSTDTQYF.

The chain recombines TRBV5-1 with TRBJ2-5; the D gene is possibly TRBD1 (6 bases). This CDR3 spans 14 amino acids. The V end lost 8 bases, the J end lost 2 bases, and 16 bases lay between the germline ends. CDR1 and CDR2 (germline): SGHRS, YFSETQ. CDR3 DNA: TGCGCCAGTCAACCGAACGGACAGCAAGAGACCCAGTACTTC. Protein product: CASQPNGQQETQYF.

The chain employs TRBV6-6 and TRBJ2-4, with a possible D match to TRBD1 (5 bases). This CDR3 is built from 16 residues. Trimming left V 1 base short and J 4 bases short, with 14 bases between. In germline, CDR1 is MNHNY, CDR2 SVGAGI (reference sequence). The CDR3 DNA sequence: TGTGCCAGCAGTTACTTAGGGGCTTTCGCGAAAAACATTCAGTACTTC. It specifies CASSYLGAFAKNIQYF.

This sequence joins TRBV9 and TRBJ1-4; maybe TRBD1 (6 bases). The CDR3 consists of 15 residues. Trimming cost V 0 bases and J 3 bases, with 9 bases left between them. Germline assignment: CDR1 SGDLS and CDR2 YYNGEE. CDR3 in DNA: TGTGCCAGCAGCGTAGGACAGGTTGCTAATGAAAAACTGTTTTTT. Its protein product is CASSVGQVANEKLFF.

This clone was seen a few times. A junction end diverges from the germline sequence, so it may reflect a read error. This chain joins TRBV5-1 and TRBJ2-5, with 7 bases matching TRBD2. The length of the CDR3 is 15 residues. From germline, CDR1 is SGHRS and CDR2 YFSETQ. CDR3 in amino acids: CASTLGGVAQETQYF. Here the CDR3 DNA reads TGCGCCAGCACCTTGGGAGGGGTCGCCCAAGAGACCCAGTACTTC.

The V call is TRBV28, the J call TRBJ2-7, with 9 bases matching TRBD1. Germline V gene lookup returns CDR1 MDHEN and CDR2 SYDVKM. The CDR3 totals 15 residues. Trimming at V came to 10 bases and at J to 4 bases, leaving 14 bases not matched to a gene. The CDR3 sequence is CATGEGDREIYEQYF. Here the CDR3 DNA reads TGTGCCACCGGTGAGGGGGACAGGGAGATTTACGAGCAGTACTTC. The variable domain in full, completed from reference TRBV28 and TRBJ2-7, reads DVKVTQSSRYLVKRTGEKVFLECVQDMDHENMFWYRQDPGLGLRLIYFSYDVKMKEKGDIPEGYSVSREKKERFSLILESASTNQTSMYLCATGEGDREIYEQYFGPGTRLTVT.